This entry is about one T cell receptor (beta chain). As yet, its antigen is unknown. The V and J ends lost 3 bases and 4 bases respectively, with 12 bases between them. This CDR3 region has 14 residues. CDR1 and CDR2 from the germline V gene are MDHEN and SYDVKM. This entry belongs to a study of cytomegalovirus exposure and HLA in healthy donors. Notes on the study in general: According to a later analysis, most TCR beta chains associated with CMV appeared HLA-restricted.

PCR used 60 Vbeta primers and 13 Jbeta primers. Some clones are missing from TCRdb's copy, which holds only in-frame ones; the method was immunoSEQ multiplex PCR. The data hold 85,000 to 100,000 clones, with roughly 80% observed a single time. The sample taken for sequencing was PBMCs. The origin of this receptor is a girl aged 2 to 10 in good health and CMV-seropositive. The V call is TRBV28, the J call TRBJ1-1; unclear D gene. CDR3 coding DNA: TGTGCCAGCAGTTTTGGGAGAACGGGCACTGAAGCTTTCTTT. Translating gives CASSFGRTGTEAFF.